The entry that follows covers one T cell receptor (beta chain) sequence. The sample originates from a study of T cell changes during pregnancy in multiple sclerosis. Germline V gene sequence: CDR1 LNHDA, CDR2 SQIVND (reference sequence). The CDR3 is 15 amino acids. Trimming took 6 bases from V and 10 from J; bases not matched to a gene: 10. Here immunoSEQ multiplex PCR was the method, and the copy in TCRdb shows in-frame clones only, minus some. Of 65,000 to 75,000 clones in the sample, about nine tenths are singletons; the top ten hold 1.4%. The source material was peripheral blood, sampled in the second trimester of pregnancy. This rearrangement joins TRBV19 to TRBJ1-6; 9 nucleotides match TRBD1. The receptor comes from a female donor with multiple sclerosis, enrolled in a pregnancy study. DNA of the CDR3: TGTGCCAGTAGGGCACGCGGGACAGGGTTGTCACCCCTCCACTTT. This codes for CASRARGTGLSPLHF.